The source of this TCR beta chain is a study of T-cell reconstitution after alpha-beta-depleted transplantation in children. Molecular barcoding with unique molecular identifiers was used for the TCRbeta library. TCRdb used MiXCR to reprocess the PCR reads, holding one entry per CDR3 protein. Here the sample spans about 250,000 distinct CDR3 sequences, roughly a quarter being singletons. Only a few counts were recorded for this clonotype. V was pared by 5 bases and J by 2 bases, with 10 bases between. CDR1 is SEHNR and CDR2 is FQNEAQ in the germline V gene (reference sequence). The CDR3 extends over 13 amino acids.

This sample comprised PBMCs, mostly from graft donor cells, obtained 360 days after TCRalphabeta/CD19-depleted stem cell transplant. The clonotype originates from a female patient between 2 and 15 years old who had a stem cell transplant for congenital amegakaryocytic thrombocytopenia, so the T cells may come from the graft donor. V usage is TRBV7-9 and J usage is TRBJ2-7; D not resolved. The CDR3 bases are TGTGCCAGCAGCCCACCGTTAACCTACGAGCAGTACTTC. Protein product: CASSPPLTYEQYF.